The source of this T cell receptor (beta chain) is a study of T cell responses to AZD1222 COVID-19 vaccine. As regards this clone: The target antigen is unknown.

Broader study findings: Spike regions recognized by vaccine-associated CD4 TCRs spanned the protein, led by 160-218 and 743-854. Clonal diversity was possibly underestimated; the donors were predominantly white British and more often female. Unmutated variant regions reportedly attract nearly half of all spike-specific TCRs. Two AZD1222 administrations were followed by greater Spike-specific TCR breadth and depth.

The germline V gene encodes CDR1 SEHNR and CDR2 FQNEAQ (reference sequence). This CDR3 spans 14 amino acids. Deletions cut 0 bases from V and 5 bases from J, with 8 bases between. Assay: immunoSEQ multiplex PCR; the TCRdb copy retains only in-frame clones and omits some. Of roughly 100,000 clones in the sample, roughly 90% are singletons; the top ten hold over 4.5%. This sample comprised peripheral blood, obtained on day 0 of AZD1222 vaccination. This receptor was identified in an adult in good health. The chain links TRBV7-9 to TRBJ1-5; the D is unclear. The CDR3 sequence is CASSLAGPDQPQHF. Written as DNA, the CDR3 is TGTGCCAGCAGCTTAGCAGGGCCGGATCAGCCCCAGCATTTT.